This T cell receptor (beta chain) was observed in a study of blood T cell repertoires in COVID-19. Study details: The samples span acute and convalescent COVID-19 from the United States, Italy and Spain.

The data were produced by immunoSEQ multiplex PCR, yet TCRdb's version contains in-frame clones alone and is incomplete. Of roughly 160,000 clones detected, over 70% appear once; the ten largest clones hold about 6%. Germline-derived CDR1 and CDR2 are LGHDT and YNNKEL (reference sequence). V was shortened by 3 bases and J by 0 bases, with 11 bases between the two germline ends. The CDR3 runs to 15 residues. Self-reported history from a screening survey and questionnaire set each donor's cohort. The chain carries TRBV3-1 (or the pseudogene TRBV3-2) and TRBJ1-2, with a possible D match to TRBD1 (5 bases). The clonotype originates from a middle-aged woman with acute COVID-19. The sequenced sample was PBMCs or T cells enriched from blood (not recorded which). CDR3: CASSQWGETNYGYTF. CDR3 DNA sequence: TGTGCCAGCAGCCAGTGGGGGGAGACTAACTATGGCTACACCTTC.